This T cell receptor beta chain was identified in a study of T cell responses to AZD1222 COVID-19 vaccine. The method was immunoSEQ multiplex PCR; TCRdb's version includes in-frame clones alone and lacks a portion of them. The top ten hold around 10% of the sample, which has roughly 84,000 clones, approximately 83% seen once. The CDR3 extends over 13 amino acids. Trimming removed 4 bases at V and 8 bases at J, with 14 bases between. CDR1 MNHEY and CDR2 SVGAGI come from the germline V gene. The sequencing here drew on peripheral blood, taken 28 days after the second AZD1222 dose. V and J are TRBV6-5 and TRBJ1-2, with TRBD1 as a possible D gene (5 bases). The clonotype comes from an adult who received the AZD1222 COVID-19 vaccine. The CDR3 reads CASSSQGNSGYTF. The DNA of the CDR3 is TGTGCCAGCAGTTCTCAGGGAAATTCGGGCTACACCTTC.